This T cell receptor (beta chain) was sequenced during a study of post-analysis software for immune sequencing data. As concerns this clonotype: The antigen remains unidentified. The junction does not match germline at one end; this may be a read error.

Study-level points and caveats: The study found significantly lower normalized Chao1 diversity in multiple sclerosis patients than in controls.

This CDR3 is built from 16 residues. Germline CDR1 reads LGHNA; CDR2 reads YSLEER. The library was made from cDNA and included unique molecular identifiers. TCRdb passed the PCR reads through MiXCR, listing each CDR3 protein once. The table shows about 160,000 distinct CDR3 sequences, with roughly 40% occurring only once. V gene TRBV4-3 combines with J gene TRBJ2-1, with D unclear. The source of this sequence is a girl under 18 with multiple sclerosis. This sample comprised blood, obtained after autologous hematopoietic stem cell transplantation. The CDR3: CVSSQGRASSYNEQFF. The CDR3 DNA reads as TGCGTCAGCAGCCAAGGAAGGGCAAGCTCCTACAATGAGCAGTTCTTC.